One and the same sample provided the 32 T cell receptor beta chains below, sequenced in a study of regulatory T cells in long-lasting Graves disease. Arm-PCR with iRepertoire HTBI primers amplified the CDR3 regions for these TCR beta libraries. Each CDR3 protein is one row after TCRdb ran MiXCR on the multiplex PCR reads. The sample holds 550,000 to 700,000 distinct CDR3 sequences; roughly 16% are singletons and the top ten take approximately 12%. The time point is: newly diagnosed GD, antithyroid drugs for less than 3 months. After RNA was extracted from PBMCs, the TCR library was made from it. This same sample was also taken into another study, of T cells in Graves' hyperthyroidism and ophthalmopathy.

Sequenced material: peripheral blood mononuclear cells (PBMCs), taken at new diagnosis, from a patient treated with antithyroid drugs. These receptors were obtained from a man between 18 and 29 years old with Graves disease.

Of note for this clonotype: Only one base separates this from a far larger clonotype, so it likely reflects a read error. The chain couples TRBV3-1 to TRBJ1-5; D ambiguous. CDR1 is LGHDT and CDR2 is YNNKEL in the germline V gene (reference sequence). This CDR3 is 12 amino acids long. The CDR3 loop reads CARSASNQPQHF. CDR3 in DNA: TGTGCCCGCAGCGCCAGCAATCAGCCCCAGCATTTT. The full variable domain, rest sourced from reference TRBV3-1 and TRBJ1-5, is DTAVSQTPKYLVTQMGNDKSIKCEQNLGHDTMYWYKQDSKKFLKIMFSYNNKELIINETVPNRFSPKSPDKAHLNLHINSLELGDSAVYFCARSASNQPQHFGDGTRLSIL.

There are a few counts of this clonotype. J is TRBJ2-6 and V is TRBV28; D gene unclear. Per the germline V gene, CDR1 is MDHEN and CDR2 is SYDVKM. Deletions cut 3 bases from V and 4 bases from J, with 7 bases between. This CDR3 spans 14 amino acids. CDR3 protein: CASSLQPGANVLTF. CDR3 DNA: TGTGCCAGCAGTTTGCAGCCCGGGGCCAACGTCCTGACTTTC.

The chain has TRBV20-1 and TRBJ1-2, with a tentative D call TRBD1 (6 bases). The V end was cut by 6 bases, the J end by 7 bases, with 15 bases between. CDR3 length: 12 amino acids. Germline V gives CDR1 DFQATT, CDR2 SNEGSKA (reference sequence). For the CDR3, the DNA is TGCAGTGCCATGGAAGGGGGTCGTGGCTACACCTTC. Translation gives CSAMEGGRGYTF.

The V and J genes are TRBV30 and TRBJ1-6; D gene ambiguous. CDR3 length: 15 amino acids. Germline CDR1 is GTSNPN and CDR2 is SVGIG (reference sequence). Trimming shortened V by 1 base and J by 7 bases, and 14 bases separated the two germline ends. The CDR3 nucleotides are TGTGCCTGGAGTGGAAACACCCTAAGGAATTCACCCCTCCACTTT. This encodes CAWSGNTLRNSPLHF.

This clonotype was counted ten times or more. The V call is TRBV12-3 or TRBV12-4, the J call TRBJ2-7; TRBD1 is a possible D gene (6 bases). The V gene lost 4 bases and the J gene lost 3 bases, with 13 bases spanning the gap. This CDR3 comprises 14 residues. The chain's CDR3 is CASSYRAGDYEQYF. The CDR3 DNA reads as TGTGCCAGCAGTTATAGGGCAGGGGACTACGAGCAGTACTTC.

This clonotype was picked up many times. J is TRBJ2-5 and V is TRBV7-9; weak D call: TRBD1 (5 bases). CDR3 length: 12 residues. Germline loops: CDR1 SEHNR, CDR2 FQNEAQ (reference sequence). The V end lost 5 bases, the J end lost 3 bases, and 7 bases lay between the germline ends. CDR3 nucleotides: TGTGCCAGCAGCCTCAGGGAAGAGACCCAGTACTTC. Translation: CASSLREETQYF.

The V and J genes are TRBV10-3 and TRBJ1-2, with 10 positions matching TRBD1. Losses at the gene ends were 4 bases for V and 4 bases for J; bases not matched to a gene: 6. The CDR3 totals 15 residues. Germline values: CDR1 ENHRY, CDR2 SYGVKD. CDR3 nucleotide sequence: TGTGCCATCAGTGTCGGGACAGGGGAGTCCTATGGCTACACCTTC. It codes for CAISVGTGESYGYTF.

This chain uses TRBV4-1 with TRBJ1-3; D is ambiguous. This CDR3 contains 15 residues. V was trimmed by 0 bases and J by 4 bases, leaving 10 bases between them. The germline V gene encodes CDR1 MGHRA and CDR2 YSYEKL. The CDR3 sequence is CASSQDGASGNTIYF. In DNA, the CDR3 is TGCGCCAGCAGCCAAGATGGCGCGTCCGGAAACACCATATATTTT.

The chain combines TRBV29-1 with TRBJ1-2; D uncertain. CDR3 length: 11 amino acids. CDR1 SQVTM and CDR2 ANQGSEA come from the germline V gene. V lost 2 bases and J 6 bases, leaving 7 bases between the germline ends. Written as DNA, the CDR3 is TGCAGCGTTGAATCCGGGGATGGCTACACCTTC. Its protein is CSVESGDGYTF.

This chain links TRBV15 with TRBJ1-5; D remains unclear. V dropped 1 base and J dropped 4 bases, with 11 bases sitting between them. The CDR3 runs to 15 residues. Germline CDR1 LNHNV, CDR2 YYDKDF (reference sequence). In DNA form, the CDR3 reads TGTGCCACCAGCAGAGGAAGGTCGAATAATCAGCCCCAGCATTTT. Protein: CATSRGRSNNQPQHF.

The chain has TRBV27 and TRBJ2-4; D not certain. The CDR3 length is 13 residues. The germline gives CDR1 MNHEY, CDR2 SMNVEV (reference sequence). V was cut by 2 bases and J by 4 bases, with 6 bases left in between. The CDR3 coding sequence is TGTGCCAGCAGTTTACAGAGGAAAAACATTCAGTACTTC. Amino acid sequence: CASSLQRKNIQYF.

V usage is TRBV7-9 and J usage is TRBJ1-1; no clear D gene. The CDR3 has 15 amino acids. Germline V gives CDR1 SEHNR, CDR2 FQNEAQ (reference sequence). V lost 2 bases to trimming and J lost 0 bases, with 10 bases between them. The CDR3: CASSLLGALNTEAFF. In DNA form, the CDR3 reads TGTGCCAGCAGCTTACTCGGAGCATTGAACACTGAAGCTTTCTTT.

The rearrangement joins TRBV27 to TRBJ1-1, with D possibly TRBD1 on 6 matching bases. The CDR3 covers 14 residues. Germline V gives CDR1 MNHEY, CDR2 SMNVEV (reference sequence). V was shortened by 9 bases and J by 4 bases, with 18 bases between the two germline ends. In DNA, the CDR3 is TGTGCCAGTTGCATGGGGGGGGCGGCCACTGAAGCTTTCTTT. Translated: CASCMGGAATEAFF.

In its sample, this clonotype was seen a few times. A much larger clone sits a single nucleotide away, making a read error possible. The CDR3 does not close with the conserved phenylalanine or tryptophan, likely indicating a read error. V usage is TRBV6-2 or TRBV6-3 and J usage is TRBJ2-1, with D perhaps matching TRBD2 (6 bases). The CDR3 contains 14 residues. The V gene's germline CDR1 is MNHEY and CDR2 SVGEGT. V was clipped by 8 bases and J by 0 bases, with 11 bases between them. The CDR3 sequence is CASSLALSYNEQFL. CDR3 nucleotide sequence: TGTGCCAGCTCGCTAGCGCTCTCCTACAATGAGCAGTTCCTC.

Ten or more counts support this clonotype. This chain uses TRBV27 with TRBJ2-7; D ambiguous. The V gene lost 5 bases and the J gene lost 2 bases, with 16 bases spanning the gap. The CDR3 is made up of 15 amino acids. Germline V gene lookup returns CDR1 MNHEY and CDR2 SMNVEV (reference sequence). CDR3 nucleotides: TGTGCCAGCAGTCCCCTGGCCGGTTTTACCTACGAGCAGTACTTC. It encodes CASSPLAGFTYEQYF.

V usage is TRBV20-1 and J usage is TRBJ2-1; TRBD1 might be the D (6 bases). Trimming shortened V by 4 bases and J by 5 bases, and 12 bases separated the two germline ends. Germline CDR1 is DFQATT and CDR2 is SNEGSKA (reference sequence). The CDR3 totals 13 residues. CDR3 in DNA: TGCAGTGCTAAGGTGGACAGTCACAATGAGCAGTTCTTC. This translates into CSAKVDSHNEQFF.

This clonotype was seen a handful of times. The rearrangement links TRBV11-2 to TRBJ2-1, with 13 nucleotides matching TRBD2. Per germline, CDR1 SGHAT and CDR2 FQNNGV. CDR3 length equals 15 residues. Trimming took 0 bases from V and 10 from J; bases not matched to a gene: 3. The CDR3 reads CASSLDGLAGEEQFF. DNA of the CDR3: TGTGCCAGCAGCTTAGACGGACTAGCGGGAGAGGAGCAGTTCTTC.

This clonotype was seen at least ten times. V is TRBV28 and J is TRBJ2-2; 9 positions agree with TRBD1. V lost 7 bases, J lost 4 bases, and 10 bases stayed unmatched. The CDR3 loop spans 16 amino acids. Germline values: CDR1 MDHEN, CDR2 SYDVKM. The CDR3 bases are TGTGCCAGCACCAATGGGGGACAGGGAGGCACCGGGGAGCTGTTTTTT. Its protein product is CASTNGGQGGTGELFF.

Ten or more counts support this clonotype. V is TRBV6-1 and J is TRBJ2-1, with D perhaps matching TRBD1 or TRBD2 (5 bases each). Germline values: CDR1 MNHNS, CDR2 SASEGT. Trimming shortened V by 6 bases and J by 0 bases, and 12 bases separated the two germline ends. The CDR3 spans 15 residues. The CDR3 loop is CASRSMRGSYNEQFF. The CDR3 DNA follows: TGTGCCAGCAGATCCATGAGGGGCTCCTACAATGAGCAGTTCTTC.

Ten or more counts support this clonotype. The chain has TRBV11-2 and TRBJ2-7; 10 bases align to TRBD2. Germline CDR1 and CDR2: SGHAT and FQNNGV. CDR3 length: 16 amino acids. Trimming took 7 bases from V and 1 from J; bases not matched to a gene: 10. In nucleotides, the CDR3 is TGTGCCAGCACCGGAGTGAAACTAGCGGGGTCCTACGAGCAGTACTTC. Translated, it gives CASTGVKLAGSYEQYF.

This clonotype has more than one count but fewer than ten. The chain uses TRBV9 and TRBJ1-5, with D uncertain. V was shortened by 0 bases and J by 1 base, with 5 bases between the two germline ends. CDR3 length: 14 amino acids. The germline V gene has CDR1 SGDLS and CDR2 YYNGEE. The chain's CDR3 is CASSVGGSNQPQHF. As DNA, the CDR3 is TGTGCCAGCAGCGTAGGTGGAAGCAATCAGCCCCAGCATTTT.

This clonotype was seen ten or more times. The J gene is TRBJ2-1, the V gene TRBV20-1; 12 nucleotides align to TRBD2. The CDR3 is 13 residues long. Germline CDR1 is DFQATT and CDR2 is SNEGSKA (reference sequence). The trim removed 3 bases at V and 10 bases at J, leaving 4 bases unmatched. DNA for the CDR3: TGCAGTGCTAGGACTAGCGGGAGAGGGGAGCAGTTCTTC. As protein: CSARTSGRGEQFF.

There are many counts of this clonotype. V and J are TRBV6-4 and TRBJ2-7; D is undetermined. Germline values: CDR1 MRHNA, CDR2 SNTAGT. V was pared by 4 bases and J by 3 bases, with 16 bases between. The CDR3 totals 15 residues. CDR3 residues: CASSGYDKRNYEQYF. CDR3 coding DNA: TGTGCCAGCAGTGGTTACGACAAACGCAACTACGAGCAGTACTTC.

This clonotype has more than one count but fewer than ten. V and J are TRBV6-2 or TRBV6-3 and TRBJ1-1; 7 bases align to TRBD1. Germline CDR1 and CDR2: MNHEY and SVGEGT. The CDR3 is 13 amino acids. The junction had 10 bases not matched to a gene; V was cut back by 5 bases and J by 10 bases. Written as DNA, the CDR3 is TGTGCCAGCAGTGAATTGGGCAGGGGGTTAGCTTTCTTT. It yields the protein CASSELGRGLAFF.

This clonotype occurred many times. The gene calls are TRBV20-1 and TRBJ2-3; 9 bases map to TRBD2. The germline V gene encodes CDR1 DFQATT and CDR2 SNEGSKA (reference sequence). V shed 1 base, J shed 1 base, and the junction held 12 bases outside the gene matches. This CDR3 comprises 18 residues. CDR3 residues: CSARAPSGKGAGTDTQYF. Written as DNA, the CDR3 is TGCAGTGCTAGAGCCCCTAGCGGGAAGGGGGCTGGCACAGATACGCAGTATTTT.

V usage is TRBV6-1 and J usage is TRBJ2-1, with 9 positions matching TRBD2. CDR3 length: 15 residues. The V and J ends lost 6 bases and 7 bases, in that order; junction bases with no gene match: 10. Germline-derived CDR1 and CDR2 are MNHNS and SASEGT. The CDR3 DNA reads TGTGCCAGCAGCAGACCGGGACTAGCATCGAATGAGCAGTTCTTC. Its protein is CASSRPGLASNEQFF.

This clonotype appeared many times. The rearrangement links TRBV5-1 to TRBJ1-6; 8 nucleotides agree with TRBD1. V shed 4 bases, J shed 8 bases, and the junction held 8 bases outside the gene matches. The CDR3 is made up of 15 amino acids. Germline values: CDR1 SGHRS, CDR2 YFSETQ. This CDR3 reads CASSLGQGSYSPLHF. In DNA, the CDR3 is TGCGCCAGCAGCCTCGGACAGGGCTCATATTCACCCCTCCACTTT.

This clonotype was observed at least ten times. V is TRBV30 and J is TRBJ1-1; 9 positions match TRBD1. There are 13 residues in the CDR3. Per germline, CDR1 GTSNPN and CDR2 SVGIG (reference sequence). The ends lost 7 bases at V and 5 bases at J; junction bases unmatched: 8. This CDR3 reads CAYSRDRATEAFF. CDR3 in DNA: TGTGCCTATTCCCGGGACAGGGCTACTGAAGCTTTCTTT.

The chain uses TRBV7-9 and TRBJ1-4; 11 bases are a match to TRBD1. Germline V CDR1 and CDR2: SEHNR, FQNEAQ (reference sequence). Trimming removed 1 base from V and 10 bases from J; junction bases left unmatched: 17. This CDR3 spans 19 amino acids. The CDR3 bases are TGTGCCAGCAGCTTAGTGAGCCGGGACAGGGGGGCGCCGACCGGAAAACTGTTTTTT. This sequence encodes CASSLVSRDRGAPTGKLFF.

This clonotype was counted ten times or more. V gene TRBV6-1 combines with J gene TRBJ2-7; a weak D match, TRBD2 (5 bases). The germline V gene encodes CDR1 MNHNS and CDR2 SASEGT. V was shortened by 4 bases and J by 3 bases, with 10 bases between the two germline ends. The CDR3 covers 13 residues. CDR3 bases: TGTGCCAGCAGTGGACGGGCGGGCTACGAGCAGTACTTC. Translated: CASSGRAGYEQYF.

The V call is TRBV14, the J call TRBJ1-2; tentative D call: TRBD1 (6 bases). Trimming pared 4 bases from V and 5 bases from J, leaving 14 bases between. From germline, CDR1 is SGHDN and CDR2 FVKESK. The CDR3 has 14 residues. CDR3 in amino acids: CASSPFGGPYGYTF. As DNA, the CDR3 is TGTGCCAGCAGCCCTTTCGGGGGGCCGTATGGCTACACCTTC.

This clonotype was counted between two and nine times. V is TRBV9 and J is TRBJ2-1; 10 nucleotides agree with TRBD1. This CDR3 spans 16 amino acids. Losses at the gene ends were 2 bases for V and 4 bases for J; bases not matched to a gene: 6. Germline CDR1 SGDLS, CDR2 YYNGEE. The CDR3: CASSVGGQGVYNEQFF. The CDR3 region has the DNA TGTGCCAGCAGCGTGGGAGGACAGGGGGTTTACAATGAGCAGTTCTTC.